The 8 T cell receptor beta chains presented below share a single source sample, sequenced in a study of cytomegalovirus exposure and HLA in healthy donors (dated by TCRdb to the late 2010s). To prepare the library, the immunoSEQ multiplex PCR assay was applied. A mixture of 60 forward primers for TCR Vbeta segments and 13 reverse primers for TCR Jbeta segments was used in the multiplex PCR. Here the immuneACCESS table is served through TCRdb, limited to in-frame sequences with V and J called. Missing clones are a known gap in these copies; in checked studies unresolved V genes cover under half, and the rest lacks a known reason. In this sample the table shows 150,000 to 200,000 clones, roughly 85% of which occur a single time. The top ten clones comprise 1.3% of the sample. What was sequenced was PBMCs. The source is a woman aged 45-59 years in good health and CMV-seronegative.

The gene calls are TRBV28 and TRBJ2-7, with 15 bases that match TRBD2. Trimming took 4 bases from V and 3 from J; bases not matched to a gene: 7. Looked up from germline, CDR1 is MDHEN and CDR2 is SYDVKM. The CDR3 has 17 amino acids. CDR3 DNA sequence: TGTGCCAGCAGTTCGGGACTAGCGGGAGGTAACATCTACGAGCAGTACTTC. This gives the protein CASSSGLAGGNIYEQYF.

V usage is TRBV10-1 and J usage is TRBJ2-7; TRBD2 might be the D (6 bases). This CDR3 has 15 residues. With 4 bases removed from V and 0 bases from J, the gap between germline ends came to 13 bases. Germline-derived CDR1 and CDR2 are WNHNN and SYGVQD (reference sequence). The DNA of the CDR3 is TGCGCCAGCAGTGCCGCGGGACCAAGCTCCTACGAGCAGTACTTC. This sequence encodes CASSAAGPSSYEQYF.

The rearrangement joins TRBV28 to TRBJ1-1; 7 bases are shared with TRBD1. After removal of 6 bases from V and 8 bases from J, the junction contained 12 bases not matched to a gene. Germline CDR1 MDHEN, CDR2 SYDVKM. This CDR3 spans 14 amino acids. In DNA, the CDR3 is TGTGCCAGCAGCCTCTCGGACAGGCGTTACGAAGCTTTCTTT. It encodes CASSLSDRRYEAFF. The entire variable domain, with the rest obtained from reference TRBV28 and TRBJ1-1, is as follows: DVKVTQSSRYLVKRTGEKVFLECVQDMDHENMFWYRQDPGLGLRLIYFSYDVKMKEKGDIPEGYSVSREKKERFSLILESASTNQTSMYLCASSLSDRRYEAFFGQGTRLTVV.

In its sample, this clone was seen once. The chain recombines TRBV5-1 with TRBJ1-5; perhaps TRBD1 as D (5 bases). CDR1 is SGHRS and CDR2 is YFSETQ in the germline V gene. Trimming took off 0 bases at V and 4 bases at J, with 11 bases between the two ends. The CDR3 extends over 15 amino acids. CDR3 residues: CASSLEGLGNQPQHF. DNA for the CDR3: TGCGCCAGCAGCTTGGAGGGGTTGGGTAATCAGCCCCAGCATTTT.

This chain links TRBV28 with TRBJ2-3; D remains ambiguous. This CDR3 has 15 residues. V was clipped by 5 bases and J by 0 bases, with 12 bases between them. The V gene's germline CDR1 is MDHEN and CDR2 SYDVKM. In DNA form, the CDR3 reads TGTGCCAGCAGTAAACGAGGATCCAGCACAGATACGCAGTATTTT. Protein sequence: CASSKRGSSTDTQYF.

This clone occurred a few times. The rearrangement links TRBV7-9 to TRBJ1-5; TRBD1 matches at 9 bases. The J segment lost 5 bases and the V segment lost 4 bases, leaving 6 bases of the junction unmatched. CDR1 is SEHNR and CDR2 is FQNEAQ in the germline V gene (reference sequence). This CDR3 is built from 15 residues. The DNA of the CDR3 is TGTGCCAGCAGCTCTAACAGGGGGCCAGATCAGCCCCAGCATTTT. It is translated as CASSSNRGPDQPQHF.

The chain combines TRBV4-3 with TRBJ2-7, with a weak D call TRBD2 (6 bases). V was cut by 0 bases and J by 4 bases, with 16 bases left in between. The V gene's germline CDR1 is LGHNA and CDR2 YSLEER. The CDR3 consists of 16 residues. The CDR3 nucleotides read TGCGCCAGCAGCCAAGATCTTATCGGGAGTAAGTACGAGCAGTACTTC. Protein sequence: CASSQDLIGSKYEQYF.

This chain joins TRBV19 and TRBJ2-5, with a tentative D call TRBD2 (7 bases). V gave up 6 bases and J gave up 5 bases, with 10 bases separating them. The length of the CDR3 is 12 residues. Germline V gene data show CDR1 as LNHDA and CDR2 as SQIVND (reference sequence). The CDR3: CASRGGAETQYF. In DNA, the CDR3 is TGTGCCAGTAGGGGGGGGGCCGAGACCCAGTACTTC.